This entry lists 14 T cell receptor beta chains sequenced from one sample in a study of T cells after posttransplantation cyclophosphamide. Repertoires were generated with immunoSEQ multiplex PCR, while TCRdb's copy carries only in-frame clones and drops some. The sample includes around 30,000 clones, none of them occurring once. Input material: PBMCs. These receptors were collected from a woman aged 55-69 years in good health, CMV-negative, and a related stem cell transplant donor.

This clone has ten or more counts. This rearrangement joins TRBV7-9 to TRBJ1-1; 7 bases are shared with TRBD1. V was clipped by 0 bases and J by 2 bases; unmatched bases: 6. This CDR3 has 16 residues. Germline CDR1 SEHNR, CDR2 FQNEAQ (reference sequence). The CDR3 reads CASSLAGGLLNTEAFF. The CDR3 region has the DNA TGTGCCAGCAGCTTAGCAGGGGGCTTGCTTAACACTGAAGCTTTCTTT.

This clone showed up many times. The rearrangement links TRBV14 to TRBJ2-7; D might be TRBD1 (5 bases). The CDR3 has 14 residues. Germline V gene sequence: CDR1 SGHDN, CDR2 FVKESK. Deletions cut 1 base from V and 3 bases from J, with 10 bases between. In nucleotides, the CDR3 is TGTGCCAGCAGCCAAGCGCAGGGCAACTACGAGCAGTACTTC. This encodes CASSQAQGNYEQYF. The variable domain in full, completed from reference TRBV14 and TRBJ2-7, reads EAGVTQFPSHSVIEKGQTVTLRCDPISGHDNLYWYRRVMGKEIKFLLHFVKESKQDESGMPNNRFLAERTGGTYSTLKVQPAELEDSGVYFCASSQAQGNYEQYFGPGTRLTVT.

This clone has ten or more counts. The chain links TRBV7-2 to TRBJ2-2; TRBD2 matches at 8 bases. Germline assignment: CDR1 SGHTA and CDR2 FQGNSA. This CDR3 is 15 amino acids long. V was pared by 1 base and J by 9 bases, with 7 bases of the junction left unmatched. The CDR3 region is CASSLGSSGGRELFF. CDR3 coding DNA: TGTGCCAGCAGCTTAGGTTCCAGCGGGGGCCGGGAGCTGTTTTTT.

This clone was picked up a small number of times. The V gene is TRBV12-3 or TRBV12-4, the J gene TRBJ2-5, with TRBD2 matching 7 bases. The V gene end was trimmed by 6 bases and the J gene end by 1 base; junction bases not matched to a gene: 5. The CDR3 covers 14 residues. The CDR3 region is CASSLGGGQETQYF. Here the CDR3 DNA reads TGTGCCAGCAGCCTGGGGGGGGGCCAAGAGACCCAGTACTTC.

In its sample, this clone was seen many times. This sequence joins TRBV28 and TRBJ2-2, with 11 bases lining up with TRBD2. This CDR3 is 15 amino acids long. The ends lost 6 bases at V and 3 bases at J; junction bases unmatched: 3. Germline V gene data show CDR1 as MDHEN and CDR2 as SYDVKM. CDR3 in DNA: TGTGCCAGCAGACTAGCGGGAGCTGACACCGGGGAGCTGTTTTTT. As protein: CASRLAGADTGELFF.

This clone was seen many times. V is TRBV2 and J is TRBJ1-5, with TRBD1 identical over 9 bases. The length of the CDR3 is 16 residues. Germline V gives CDR1 SNHLY, CDR2 FYNNEI. The V segment lost 6 bases and the J segment 2 bases; nucleotides outside the gene matches: 8. The CDR3 bases are TGTGCCAGCAGGAACGGACAGGGGTCGGGCAATCAGCCCCAGCATTTT. Translating gives CASRNGQGSGNQPQHF.

V is TRBV19 and J is TRBJ2-6; TRBD1 matches at 8 bases. This CDR3 is 18 amino acids long. V lost 6 bases and J lost 0; bases outside the gene matches: 10. From germline, CDR1 is LNHDA and CDR2 SQIVND (reference sequence). CDR3 amino acids: CASRGLRQGSSGANVLTF. CDR3 in DNA: TGTGCCAGTAGGGGTCTTAGACAGGGGAGCTCTGGGGCCAACGTCCTGACTTTC.

This clone was observed many times. V and J are TRBV13 and TRBJ2-7; D not resolved. The germline CDR1 and CDR2 sequences are PRHDT and FYEKMQ (reference sequence). Trimming removed 1 base from V and 6 bases from J, with 7 bases in between. The CDR3 spans 12 residues. The CDR3 sequence: CASSLEGFEQYF. The CDR3 coding sequence is TGTGCCAGCAGCTTAGAAGGGTTCGAGCAGTACTTC.

The table lists this clone with many counts. The chain links TRBV29-1 to TRBJ2-1; TRBD2 agrees at 13 bases. Germline CDR1 and CDR2: SQVTM and ANQGSEA. With V trimmed by 7 bases and J by 7 bases, 7 bases remained unmatched. The CDR3 is 14 amino acids. The CDR3 nucleotides read TGCAGCGCCACCAGGACTAGCGGGAGAAATGAGCAGTTCTTC. Its translation: CSATRTSGRNEQFF.

This clone occurred many times. The J gene is TRBJ2-1, the V gene TRBV18, with a weak D call TRBD1 (6 bases). Per germline, CDR1 KGHSH and CDR2 LQKENI. The CDR3 has 14 residues. V lost 3 bases, J lost 7 bases, and 13 bases lay in between. This chain's CDR3 is CASSPPPGVNEQFF. The DNA of the CDR3 is TGTGCCAGCTCACCCCCTCCAGGGGTGAATGAGCAGTTCTTC.

This clone was observed many times. The CDR3 sequence: CASSLNPRGGANEQFF. CDR3 sequence (DNA): TGTGCCAGCAGCTTAAACCCTCGCGGGGGGGCAAATGAGCAGTTCTTC. This chain links TRBV7-3 with TRBJ2-1; 9 bases line up with TRBD2. Germline CDR1 is SGHTA and CDR2 is FQGTGA. CDR3 length equals 16 residues. Trimming removed 1 base from V and 7 bases from J; junction bases left unmatched: 8.

This clone was found many times. The V call is TRBV18, the J call TRBJ1-2, with D tentatively TRBD1 (6 bases). This CDR3 contains 15 residues. The V end lost 2 bases, the J end lost 2 bases, and 12 bases lay between the germline ends. CDR1 KGHSH and CDR2 LQKENI come from the germline V gene. The CDR3 loop reads CASSPGQGQNYGYTF. The CDR3 bases are TGTGCCAGCTCACCAGGGCAGGGGCAGAACTATGGCTACACCTTC. Full variable domain (rest looked up from reference TRBV18 and TRBJ1-2): NAGVMQNPRHLVRRRGQEARLRCSPMKGHSHVYWYRQLPEEGLKFMVYLQKENIIDESGMPKERFSAEFPKEGPSILRIQQVVRGDSAAYFCASSPGQGQNYGYTFGSGTRLTVV.

There are many counts of this clone. This chain links TRBV20-1 with TRBJ1-1; D gene uncertain. V shed 6 bases and J shed 6 bases, with 8 bases lying between them. The germline gives CDR1 DFQATT, CDR2 SNEGSKA (reference sequence). This CDR3 has 10 residues. The CDR3 here is CSASVPEAFF. For the CDR3, the DNA is TGCAGTGCCAGCGTCCCTGAAGCTTTCTTT.

There are many counts of this clone. The rearrangement joins TRBV27 to TRBJ2-6, with D perhaps TRBD1 (6 bases). The ends were cut back, 5 bases at V and 2 bases at J, with 7 bases in the middle. The CDR3 has 14 residues. CDR1 and CDR2 (germline): MNHEY, SMNVEV (reference sequence). In DNA form, the CDR3 reads TGTGCCAGCAGTGCAGGGGCTGGGGCCAACGTCCTGACTTTC. Encoded protein: CASSAGAGANVLTF. The full variable domain, rest sourced from reference TRBV27 and TRBJ2-6, is EAQVTQNPRYLITVTGKKLTVTCSQNMNHEYMSWYRQDPGLGLRQIYYSMNVEVTDKGDVPEGYKVSRKEKRNFPLILESPSPNQTSLYFCASSAGAGANVLTFGAGSRLTVL.